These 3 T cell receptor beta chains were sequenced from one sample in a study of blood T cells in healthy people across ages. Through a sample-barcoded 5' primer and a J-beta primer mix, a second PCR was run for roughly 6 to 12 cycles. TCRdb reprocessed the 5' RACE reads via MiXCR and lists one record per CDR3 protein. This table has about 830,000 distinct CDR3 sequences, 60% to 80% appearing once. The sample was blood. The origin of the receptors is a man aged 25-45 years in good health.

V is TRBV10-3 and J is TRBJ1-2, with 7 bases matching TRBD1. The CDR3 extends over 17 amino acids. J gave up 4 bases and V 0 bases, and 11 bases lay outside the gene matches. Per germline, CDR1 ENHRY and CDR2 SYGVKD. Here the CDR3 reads CAISESGTAQTSYGYTF. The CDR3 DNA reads TGTGCCATCAGTGAGTCGGGGACAGCACAAACTTCCTATGGCTACACCTTC.

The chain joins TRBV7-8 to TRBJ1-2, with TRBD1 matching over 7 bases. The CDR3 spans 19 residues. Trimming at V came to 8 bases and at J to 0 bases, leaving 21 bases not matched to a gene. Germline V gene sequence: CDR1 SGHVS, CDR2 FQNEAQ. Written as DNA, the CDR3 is TGTGCCAGCGATAAAGACTTGACTCGGGGACAGACAACTAACTATGGCTACACCTTC. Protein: CASDKDLTRGQTTNYGYTF.

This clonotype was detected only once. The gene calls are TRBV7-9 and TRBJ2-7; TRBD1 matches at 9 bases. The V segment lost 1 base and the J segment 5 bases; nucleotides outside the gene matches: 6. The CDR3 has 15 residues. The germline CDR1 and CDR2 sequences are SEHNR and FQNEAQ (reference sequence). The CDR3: CASSLGGQGRDEQYF. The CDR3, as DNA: TGTGCCAGCAGCTTAGGTGGACAGGGGCGCGACGAGCAGTACTTC.